The present T cell receptor (beta chain) was sequenced within a study of blood T cell repertoires in COVID-19. Germline V gene sequence: CDR1 SGHTA, CDR2 FQGNSA. Trimming took 0 bases from V and 8 from J, leaving 11 bases between them. This CDR3 has 15 amino acids. The table came from immunoSEQ multiplex PCR; TCRdb's copy has only in-frame clones and leaves some out. The data hold under 350,000 clones, with about 86% observed a single time. This clone was observed a handful of times. The receptor was derived from a middle-aged woman with acute COVID-19. The J gene is TRBJ1-6, the V gene TRBV7-2, with a weak D call TRBD1 (6 bases). Sequenced input: PBMCs or T cells enriched from blood (not recorded which). CDR3 protein: CASSLALGGDSPLHF. The CDR3 DNA sequence: TGTGCCAGCAGCTTAGCGCTAGGGGGGGATTCACCCCTCCACTTT.